The rows below give T cell receptor beta chains drawn from one sample of a study of technical replicates of blood from a few donors. The method was immunoSEQ multiplex PCR; TCRdb's version includes in-frame clones alone and lacks a portion of them. The profile covers under 95,000 clones, with roughly 94% appearing a single time and about 0.26% taken by the ten largest. The sequencing input was T cells isolated from PBMCs. All receptors come from a human donor in good health. CDR3s include the opening cysteine and the closing phenylalanine or tryptophan. A D gene is named only where the DNA matches it firmly. Rows give clone size only sometimes, using once, few, many, or a class for an expanded clone.

CDR3 protein	CDR3 DNA	J gene	V gene	clone size	D gene
CASSLRQGGDYGYTF	TGCGCCAGCAGCTTACGACAGGGGGGTGACTATGGCTACACCTTC	TRBJ1-2	TRBV5-1	-	TRBD1
CASSLRTRITDTQYF	TGTGCCAGCAGCCTTCGGACTAGAATAACAGATACGCAGTATTTT	TRBJ2-3	TRBV7-8	-	TRBD2
CASSLTGYNEQFF	TGCGCCAGCAGCTTGACTGGTTACAATGAGCAGTTCTTC	TRBJ2-1	TRBV5-1	-	-
CASSLGSGRTYEQYF	TGTGCCAGCAGCTTAGGTAGCGGCCGAACCTACGAGCAGTACTTC	TRBJ2-7	TRBV13	-	-
CAQRGGNGRTEAFF	TGCGCCCAAAGGGGGGGTAACGGGAGAACTGAAGCTTTCTTT	TRBJ1-1	TRBV5-1	-	-
CATSRREVSGLNTEAFF	TGTGCCACCAGCAGACGCGAGGTCTCGGGGTTGAACACTGAAGCTTTCTTT	TRBJ1-1	TRBV15	-	-
CASSVAGLDEQFF	TGTGCCAGCAGCGTAGCAGGGCTAGACGAGCAGTTCTTC	TRBJ2-1	TRBV9	-	-
CSAGRVDTQYF	TGCAGTGCCGGCCGGGTAGATACGCAGTATTTT	TRBJ2-3	TRBV20-1	-	-
CASSEAGGAGYEQYF	TGTGCCAGCAGTGAAGCTGGGGGGGCTGGTTACGAGCAGTACTTC	TRBJ2-7	TRBV6-1	-	-
CASSLAQGTFQETQYF	TGCGCCAGCAGCTTGGCTCAAGGGACTTTTCAAGAGACCCAGTACTTC	TRBJ2-5	TRBV5-1	-	-
CASSLGGFQRYYNSPLHF	TGTGCCAGCAGCTTAGGAGGGTTTCAGAGGTACTATAATTCACCCCTCCACTTT	TRBJ1-6	TRBV11-3	once	-
CASSLRQGNEKLFF	TGTGCCAGCAGTCTCAGACAGGGGAATGAAAAACTGTTTTTT	TRBJ1-4	TRBV28	-	TRBD1
CAWSVRVGYTF	TGTGCCTGGAGTGTACGGGTAGGCTACACCTTC	TRBJ1-2	TRBV30	-	-
CASSFRSENTEAFF	TGCGCCAGCAGCTTCAGGTCGGAGAACACTGAAGCTTTCTTT	TRBJ1-1	TRBV5-1	-	-
CAISEYAAGNYSGNTIYF	TGTGCCATCAGTGAGTACGCCGCGGGTAACTACTCTGGAAACACCATATATTTT	TRBJ1-3	TRBV10-3	-	-
CASSIHTQGMKLQPQHF	TGTGCCAGTAGTATACATACGCAGGGGATGAAACTTCAGCCCCAGCATTTT	TRBJ1-5	TRBV19	-	-
CASSLALAGGSYEQYF	TGTGCCAGCAGCTTGGCCTTAGCGGGAGGTTCCTACGAGCAGTACTTC	TRBJ2-7	TRBV5-5	-	TRBD2
CASSSPREGGYNEQFF	TGCGCCAGCAGCTCACCCAGGGAGGGGGGGTACAATGAGCAGTTCTTC	TRBJ2-1	TRBV5-1	-	-
CASTHRTLSNQPQHF	TGTGCCAGCACCCATAGGACACTTAGCAATCAGCCCCAGCATTTT	TRBJ1-5	TRBV28	once	-
CSASGGTNTEAFF	TGCAGCGCATCGGGGGGGACAAACACTGAAGCTTTCTTT	TRBJ1-1	TRBV29-1	-	-
CASTGTGENIQYF	TGTGCCAGCACCGGGACAGGGGAAAACATTCAGTACTTC	TRBJ2-4	TRBV5-4	-	TRBD1
CASSGGRGKMNTEAFF	TGTGCCAGCAGTGGGGGAAGGGGAAAGATGAACACTGAAGCTTTCTTT	TRBJ1-1	TRBV2	-	-
CASSRYTGEDQPQHF	TGTGCCAGCAGCAGGTATACAGGGGAAGATCAGCCCCAGCATTTT	TRBJ1-5	TRBV7-6	-	TRBD1
CASSLSRAEQFF	TGTGCCAGCAGCTTGTCCCGCGCCGAGCAGTTCTTC	TRBJ2-1	TRBV5-6	-	-
CASRDRGYYEQYF	TGTGCCAGCAGGGACAGGGGGTATTACGAGCAGTACTTC	TRBJ2-7	TRBV2	few	TRBD1
CASSLARGTEAFF	TGTGCCAGCAGTTTAGCCAGGGGCACTGAAGCTTTCTTT	TRBJ1-1	TRBV27	-	-
CASSPGQETYEQYF	TGTGCCAGCAGTCCCGGACAGGAGACCTACGAGCAGTACTTC	TRBJ2-7	TRBV28	-	TRBD1
CASSETSGRNTDTQYF	TGTGCCAGCAGTGAGACTAGCGGGCGAAACACAGATACGCAGTATTTT	TRBJ2-3	TRBV25-1	-	TRBD2
CASGHHENEQFF	TGTGCCAGCGGGCACCATGAGAATGAGCAGTTCTTC	TRBJ2-1	TRBV7-9	-	-
CASSSLREPIGNEQFF	TGTGCCAGCAGCAGCCTGCGGGAACCGATAGGCAATGAGCAGTTCTTC	TRBJ2-1	TRBV6-6	-	-
CASGGGQGFNEQFF	TGTGCCAGTGGAGGGGGACAGGGGTTTAATGAGCAGTTCTTC	TRBJ2-1	TRBV6-5	-	TRBD1
CATSEQVLGDNEQFF	TGTGCCACCAGCGAACAGGTGCTGGGCGACAATGAGCAGTTCTTC	TRBJ2-1	TRBV15	-	-
CASSLDRVNYGYTF	TGTGCCAGCAGCCTCGACAGGGTTAACTATGGCTACACCTTC	TRBJ1-2	TRBV6-1	-	TRBD1
CASREGQGSTEAFF	TGCGCCAGCAGGGAGGGACAGGGTTCGACTGAAGCTTTCTTT	TRBJ1-1	TRBV5-1	-	TRBD1
CASSLTGYSYGYTF	TGCGCCAGCAGCTTGACAGGCTACTCCTATGGCTACACCTTC	TRBJ1-2	TRBV5-1	-	-
CASSWGDRGWSEQFF	TGTGCCAGCAGCTGGGGGGACAGGGGATGGAGTGAGCAGTTCTTC	TRBJ2-1	TRBV7-9	-	TRBD1
CASSVGQGVGPQHF	TGTGCCAGCAGCGTGGGACAGGGGGTCGGGCCCCAGCATTTT	TRBJ1-5	TRBV5-6	-	TRBD1
CASSLAPPGAAPWGNEQFF	TGTGCCAGTAGTCTCGCTCCACCGGGAGCAGCCCCCTGGGGCAATGAGCAGTTCTTC	TRBJ2-1	TRBV19	-	-
CASSGSFYGYTF	TGCGCCAGCAGTGGTTCCTTCTATGGCTACACCTTC	TRBJ1-2	TRBV10-1	once	-
CASSLSSYNEQFF	TGTGCCAGCAGCCTGAGCTCCTACAATGAGCAGTTCTTC	TRBJ2-1	TRBV27	-	-
CATAPSGSYNEQFF	TGTGCCACCGCCCCCAGTGGCTCCTACAATGAGCAGTTCTTC	TRBJ2-1	TRBV7-9	-	-
CSVWGGDSVTSGSTDTQYF	TGCAGCGTTTGGGGGGGGGATTCAGTGACTAGCGGCAGCACAGATACGCAGTATTTT	TRBJ2-3	TRBV29-1	once	TRBD2
CASSERTVYGYTF	TGTGCCAGCAGTGAACGGACAGTGTATGGCTACACCTTC	TRBJ1-2	TRBV6-1	-	-
CASSNRGLDTQYF	TGCGCCAGCAGCAACAGGGGCTTGGATACGCAGTATTTT	TRBJ2-3	TRBV5-1	-	TRBD1
CASSKASGDTEAFF	TGTGCCAGCAGCAAAGCGTCAGGGGACACTGAAGCTTTCTTT	TRBJ1-1	TRBV21-1	-	-
CASSLYLPDTEAFF	TGCGCCAGCAGCTTGTATCTACCGGACACTGAAGCTTTCTTT	TRBJ1-1	TRBV5-1	-	-
CASSQFPEDYGYTF	TGTGCCAGCAGTCAGTTCCCAGAGGACTATGGCTACACCTTC	TRBJ1-2	TRBV14	-	-
CASSKGASSSYEQYF	TGTGCCAGCAGTAAGGGGGCCTCGAGCTCCTACGAGCAGTACTTC	TRBJ2-7	TRBV6-1	-	TRBD1
CAISGHSASYGYTF	TGTGCCATCAGTGGACACTCTGCTTCCTATGGCTACACCTTC	TRBJ1-2	TRBV10-3	once	-
CASSVETGELTGELFF	TGTGCCAGCAGCGTAGAAACAGGGGAATTAACCGGGGAGCTGTTTTTT	TRBJ2-2	TRBV9	-	TRBD1
CASSSGTSGRIFVYYEQYF	TGTGCCAGCAGTTCCGGGACTAGCGGGAGGATTTTCGTTTACTACGAGCAGTACTTC	TRBJ2-7	TRBV28	-	TRBD2
CASSFQGNYGYTF	TGTGCCAGCAGCTTTCAGGGAAACTATGGCTACACCTTC	TRBJ1-2	TRBV5-5	-	-
CAWSTEGNTEAFF	TGTGCCTGGAGTACGGAGGGGAACACTGAAGCTTTCTTT	TRBJ1-1	TRBV30	-	-
CASSDLGPGLKNSYNEQFF	TGCGCCAGCAGCGACCTCGGACCAGGACTCAAAAACTCCTACAATGAGCAGTTCTTC	TRBJ2-1	TRBV5-1	few	-
CASSLGTGTDTQYF	TGCGCCAGCAGCCTGGGGACAGGCACAGATACGCAGTATTTT	TRBJ2-3	TRBV5-1	-	TRBD1
CASSLGSPTGLAFF	TGTGCCAGCAGTTTAGGATCCCCCACAGGGTTGGCTTTCTTT	TRBJ1-1	TRBV27	-	-
CASSPQLGQEQFF	TGTGCCAGCTCCCCCCAGTTAGGACAGGAGCAGTTCTTC	TRBJ2-1	TRBV2	-	-
CASSVDGLAGAEQYF	TGTGCCAGCAGCGTAGACGGACTAGCGGGAGCGGAGCAGTACTTC	TRBJ2-7	TRBV9	-	TRBD2
CASSLGGGGSYEQYF	TGTGCCAGCAGCTTAGGAGGGGGGGGCTCCTACGAGCAGTACTTC	TRBJ2-7	TRBV13	-	-
CSVDLGAYEQFF	TGCAGCGTTGACTTAGGGGCCTATGAGCAGTTCTTC	TRBJ2-1	TRBV29-1	-	-